This T cell receptor (beta chain) is drawn from a study of PD-L1 blockade in urothelial cancer. The table came from immunoSEQ multiplex PCR; TCRdb's copy has only in-frame clones and leaves some out. The sample comprises about 50,000 clones, 86% of which are singletons, and 22% rests with the top ten. Time point in this sample: pretreatment peripheral blood. Patients were diagnosed with urothelial carcinoma, either locally advanced or metastatic. Sampling of each patient yielded between 1 and 8 specimens, collected pretreatment and on-treatment. CDR1 and CDR2 (germline): LGHNA, YNFKEQ. The junction had 6 bases not matched to a gene; V was cut back by 1 base and J by 0 bases. This CDR3 is built from 19 residues.

The genes are TRBV4-2 and TRBJ2-2; 12 bases match TRBD2. The sample was PBMCs, taken around atezolizumab (anti-PD-L1) treatment. The receptor was derived from a man aged 55 to 69 with urothelial cancer. For the CDR3, the DNA is TGTGCCAGCAGCCAAGCAAGGCTAGCGGGGGGGGCGAACACCGGGGAGCTGTTTTTT. This codes for CASSQARLAGGANTGELFF.